The next 23 T cell receptor beta chains were all read from a single sample in a study of blood T cell repertoires in COVID-19 (dated by TCRdb to between 2020 and 2021). The library came from the immunoSEQ multiplex PCR assay. TCRdb limited this immuneACCESS table to in-frame rearrangements with V and J called. A share of clones is missing; checked studies link under half to unresolved V genes, and the rest is unexplained. For this sample the table gives 250,000 to 350,000 clones, of which approximately 84% were detected only once. More than 1.1% of the sample is taken by the ten largest. Material for sequencing was peripheral blood. The receptor set was obtained from a human donor with COVID-19, enrolled during active disease. The donor label of this sample is uncertain.

V and J are TRBV19 and TRBJ2-3, with D unclear. V was clipped by 0 bases and J by 4 bases, with 5 bases between them. In germline, CDR1 is LNHDA, CDR2 SQIVND (reference sequence). The CDR3 is 13 residues long. The CDR3, as DNA: TGTGCCAGTAGTATAGACACGGCAGATACGCAGTATTTT. This encodes CASSIDTADTQYF.

This chain joins TRBV19 and TRBJ2-5; no reliable D call. V was pared by 6 bases and J by 5 bases, with 10 bases between. Germline lookup yields CDR1 LNHDA and CDR2 SQIVND (reference sequence). The CDR3 is 12 amino acids. The CDR3: CASRRPGETQYF. DNA of the CDR3: TGTGCCAGTAGACGCCCCGGGGAGACCCAGTACTTC.

The chain uses TRBV2 and TRBJ2-7, with a weak D call TRBD1 (6 bases). The CDR3 contains 14 residues. Germline CDR1 and CDR2: SNHLY and FYNNEI. The V gene lost 8 bases and the J gene lost 3 bases, with 17 bases spanning the gap. The CDR3 reads CASSRDTNYYEQYF. CDR3 in DNA: TGTGCCAGCTCCCGGGACACTAACTACTACGAGCAGTACTTC.

This clone was observed many times. The identical CDR3 is also encoded by other nucleotide sequences in the sample. V gene TRBV9 combines with J gene TRBJ1-2; 7 nucleotides line up with TRBD1. The V gene end was trimmed by 0 bases and the J gene end by 6 bases; junction bases not matched to a gene: 5. CDR3 length: 14 residues. Germline V gene lookup returns CDR1 SGDLS and CDR2 YYNGEE. The CDR3: CASSVDEGANGYTF. CDR3 DNA: TGTGCCAGCAGCGTAGATGAGGGGGCAAATGGCTACACCTTC.

The chain couples TRBV2 to TRBJ2-7, with TRBD1 identical over 8 bases. The CDR3 loop spans 14 amino acids. From germline, CDR1 is SNHLY and CDR2 FYNNEI. V dropped 3 bases and J dropped 6; count of bases not matched to a gene: 7. The CDR3 loop reads CASSDRTGKSEQYF. CDR3 coding DNA: TGTGCCAGCAGTGACCGGACAGGGAAAAGCGAGCAGTACTTC.

As to this clone: Compared with germline, one end of the junction differs, possibly owing to a read error. CDR3 residues: CASSKDIYGYTF. CDR3 nucleotide sequence: TGTGCCAGCAGCAAAGACATCTATGGCTACACCTTC. The rearrangement uses TRBV3-1 (or the pseudogene TRBV3-2) and TRBJ1-2; D uncertain. This CDR3 contains 12 residues. Germline CDR1 reads LGHDT; CDR2 reads YNNKEL (reference sequence).

The chain joins TRBV5-1 to TRBJ1-1, with D maybe TRBD1 (6 bases). This CDR3 spans 14 amino acids. CDR1 and CDR2 (germline): SGHRS, YFSETQ. V lost 5 bases and J 1 base, leaving 12 bases between the germline ends. CDR3: CASRRGQTNTEAFF. The CDR3, as DNA: TGCGCCAGCAGGCGAGGACAGACGAACACTGAAGCTTTCTTT.

The chain recombines TRBV5-1 with TRBJ2-3; 10 bases map to TRBD1. Trimming took 4 bases from V and 4 from J; bases not matched to a gene: 6. Germline CDR1 and CDR2: SGHRS and YFSETQ. This CDR3 has 15 residues. CDR3 coding DNA: TGCGCCAGCAGCAGACAGGGGGCCCACCCAGATACGCAGTATTTT. Amino acid sequence: CASSRQGAHPDTQYF. Looking up the rest from reference TRBV5-1 and TRBJ2-3 gives the full variable domain: KAGVTQTPRYLIKTRGQQVTLSCSPISGHRSVSWYQQTPGQGLQFLFEYFSETQRNKGNFPGRFSGRQFSNSRSEMNVSTLELGDSALYLCASSRQGAHPDTQYFGPGTRLTVL.

This chain links TRBV5-6 with TRBJ2-1, with 7 bases aligning to TRBD1. The CDR3 is 13 amino acids. V shed 4 bases and J 8 bases; nucleotides not matched to a gene: 6. The germline CDR1 and CDR2 sequences are SGHDT and YYEEEE. The CDR3 spells CASSVGQRHEQFF. The CDR3 DNA is TGTGCCAGCAGCGTGGGACAGAGGCATGAGCAGTTCTTC.

V is TRBV19 and J is TRBJ2-5; no clear D gene. This CDR3 has 13 amino acids. V was trimmed by 9 bases and J by 2 bases, leaving 13 bases between them. Germline lookup yields CDR1 LNHDA and CDR2 SQIVND (reference sequence). The DNA for the CDR3 is TGTGCCAGCTCCTCCTTCTCTCAAGAGACCCAGTACTTC. Protein: CASSSFSQETQYF.

J is TRBJ2-3 and V is TRBV27; D is unresolved. CDR1 and CDR2 (germline): MNHEY, SMNVEV (reference sequence). Between the trimmed V and J ends, which lost 4 bases and 0 bases, there was a span of 8 bases. The CDR3 has 14 amino acids. The CDR3 DNA reads as TGTGCCAGCAGTTCCTTCACTAGCACAGATACGCAGTATTTT. Translated: CASSSFTSTDTQYF.

CDR3: CASSESGTQGRETQYF. The CDR3, as DNA: TGCGCCAGCAGTGAGTCGGGCACTCAGGGGCGGGAGACCCAGTACTTC. The chain has TRBV10-1 and TRBJ2-5; D possibly corresponds to TRBD1 (6 bases). CDR1 and CDR2 from the germline V gene are WNHNN and SYGVQD (reference sequence). The CDR3 runs 16 residues. V was shortened by 0 bases and J by 5 bases, with 16 bases between the two germline ends.

The rearrangement uses TRBV9 and TRBJ2-3, with 8 bases identical to TRBD1. The germline CDR1 and CDR2 sequences are SGDLS and YYNGEE. The CDR3 covers 14 residues. Germline trimming cut 3 bases from V and 5 bases from J; bases unmatched to any gene: 5. The CDR3, as DNA: TGTGCCAGCAGCGCGACAGGGGTAGTAGATACGCAGTATTTT. Its translation is CASSATGVVDTQYF.

The J gene is TRBJ2-5, the V gene TRBV12-3 or TRBV12-4; D gene ambiguous. Trimming pared 6 bases from V and 5 bases from J, leaving 13 bases between. There are 13 residues in the CDR3. In DNA form, the CDR3 reads TGTGCCAGCAGCCCTCTAGTCGCCGAGACCCAGTACTTC. Translating it yields CASSPLVAETQYF.

The V and J genes are TRBV5-1 and TRBJ2-3; 7 bases map to TRBD1. This CDR3 region has 17 residues. Germline V gene lookup returns CDR1 SGHRS and CDR2 YFSETQ. V trimming: 4 bases; J trimming: 4 bases; junction bases outside the gene matches: 15. CDR3 nucleotides: TGCGCCAGCAGCCAACGAACAGGGGAGCCTCGGGCAGATACGCAGTATTTT. Encoded protein: CASSQRTGEPRADTQYF. The whole variable domain, filled in from reference TRBV5-1 and TRBJ2-3, reads KAGVTQTPRYLIKTRGQQVTLSCSPISGHRSVSWYQQTPGQGLQFLFEYFSETQRNKGNFPGRFSGRQFSNSRSEMNVSTLELGDSALYLCASSQRTGEPRADTQYFGPGTRLTVL.

The chain has TRBV28 and TRBJ1-2, with D unclear. Trimming stripped 8 bases from V and 0 bases from J, with 7 bases between. The CDR3 covers 12 residues. Looked up from germline, CDR1 is MDHEN and CDR2 is SYDVKM. The CDR3 here is CASGRANYGYTF. DNA for the CDR3: TGTGCCAGCGGGCGAGCTAACTATGGCTACACCTTC.

J is TRBJ2-3 and V is TRBV7-3; possibly TRBD1 for D (6 bases). This CDR3 comprises 16 residues. Germline V lookup: CDR1 SGHTA, CDR2 FQGTGA. V lost 5 bases and J 7 bases, leaving 22 bases between the germline ends. As DNA, the CDR3 is TGTGCCAGCAGCCCCCTCCAGGGGATTATCTCCAATACGCAGTATTTT. The encoded protein is CASSPLQGIISNTQYF.

The chain links TRBV2 to TRBJ1-2; D is unresolved. Trimming took 4 bases from V and 3 from J, leaving 6 bases between them. The germline V gene has CDR1 SNHLY and CDR2 FYNNEI. The CDR3 is 12 amino acids. The CDR3: CASSARDYGYTF. Written as DNA, the CDR3 is TGTGCCAGCAGTGCGAGAGACTATGGCTACACCTTC.

This rearrangement joins TRBV2 to TRBJ2-2, with 9 bases that match TRBD1. The V gene end was trimmed by 8 bases and the J gene end by 0 bases; junction bases not matched to a gene: 7. CDR3 size: 16 residues. The germline V gene encodes CDR1 SNHLY and CDR2 FYNNEI. CDR3 loop: CASLRDRATNTGELFF. CDR3 in DNA: TGTGCCAGCCTCCGGGACAGGGCTACGAACACCGGGGAGCTGTTTTTT.

CDR3 in DNA: TGTGCCAGCAGTTTGAACGCGGGAAGGAACACTGAAGCTTTCTTT. Protein sequence: CASSLNAGRNTEAFF. This chain joins TRBV28 and TRBJ1-1; the D is unclear. V was trimmed by 3 bases and J by 1 base, leaving 12 bases between them. Germline V gene data show CDR1 as MDHEN and CDR2 as SYDVKM. CDR3 length: 15 residues.

In regard to this clone: One end of the junction fails to match germline, which may point to a read error. The rearrangement uses TRBV7-7 and TRBJ2-5; TRBD2 matches at 11 bases. This CDR3 has 18 amino acids. Germline values: CDR1 SSHAT, CDR2 FNYEAQ (reference sequence). The CDR3 DNA reads TGTGCTAGCAGCTTAGGAGTTAGCGGGAGGGCCTTTGGAGAGACCCAGTACTTC. Translation gives CASSLGVSGRAFGETQYF.

This clone was observed a few times. The chain recombines TRBV15 with TRBJ1-5; tentatively, D is TRBD1 (6 bases). This CDR3 contains 14 residues. Germline CDR1 and CDR2: LNHNV and YYDKDF (reference sequence). The V end lost 9 bases, the J end lost 0 bases, and 12 bases lay between the germline ends. The CDR3 DNA is TGTGCCACGTCGGGGACACCTAGCAATCAGCCCCAGCATTTT. It yields the protein CATSGTPSNQPQHF.

This clone was counted between two and nine times. The chain employs TRBV2 and TRBJ2-7, with TRBD2 as a possible D gene (5 bases). V was pared by 4 bases and J by 3 bases, with 13 bases between. In germline, CDR1 is SNHLY, CDR2 FYNNEI. This CDR3 is built from 14 residues. In DNA, the CDR3 is TGTGCCAGCAGTGTAGCGAGGGATAGCTACGAGCAGTACTTC. This translates into CASSVARDSYEQYF.